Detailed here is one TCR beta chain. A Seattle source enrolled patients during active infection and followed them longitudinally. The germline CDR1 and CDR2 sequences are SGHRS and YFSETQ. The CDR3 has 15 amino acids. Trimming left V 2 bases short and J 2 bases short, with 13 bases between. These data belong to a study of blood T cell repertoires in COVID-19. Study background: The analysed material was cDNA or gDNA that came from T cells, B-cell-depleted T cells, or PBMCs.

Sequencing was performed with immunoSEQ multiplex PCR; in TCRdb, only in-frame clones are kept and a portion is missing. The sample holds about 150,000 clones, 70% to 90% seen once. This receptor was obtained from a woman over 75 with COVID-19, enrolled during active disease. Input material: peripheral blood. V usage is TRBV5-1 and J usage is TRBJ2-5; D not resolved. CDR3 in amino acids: CASSFDPIGQETQYF. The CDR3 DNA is TGCGCCAGCAGCTTCGACCCCATCGGGCAAGAGACCCAGTACTTC.